This T cell receptor (beta chain) stems from a study of metastatic and nonmetastatic thyroid tumors. Broader study findings: According to reports, the diversity of TCR beta was significantly higher in malignant thyroid tumors than in benign nodules, and this held in both blood and tumor samples.

At least ten counts were recorded for this clone. Its antigen remains unidentified. CDR1 is SGHNT and CDR2 is YENEEA in the germline V gene. CDR3 length: 16 amino acids. The ends were cut back, 2 bases at V and 4 bases at J, with 17 bases in the middle. Before thyroid surgery, none of the patients had received any treatment. MiXCR was used by TCRdb to re-call the PCR reads. The top ten clones hold approximately 10% of a sample with roughly 75,000 clones, around 13% of them seen once. This sequence joins TRBV11-3 and TRBJ1-2; tentatively, D is TRBD1 (6 bases). Material for sequencing was tumor tissue. The clonotype was recovered from a female donor with papillary thyroid cancer or a benign thyroid nodule (not recorded which). Some clones in this sample may be carry-over from other donors' samples. The CDR3, as DNA: TGTGCCAGCAGCTTAAAGTCGTGGGGGCGCACCTATGGCTACACCTTC. It translates to CASSLKSWGRTYGYTF.